This T cell receptor (beta chain) was documented in a study of molecular identifiers for immune sequencing clone quantification. Study-wide results and limits: Identical TCR molecules sharing a barcode could underestimate highly expanded clone sizes. Clones that had above 20 RNA copies took up over 98% of effector molecules but under 1% in naive cells.

Trimming shortened V by 5 bases and J by 2 bases, and 16 bases separated the two germline ends. Germline V gives CDR1 SEHNR, CDR2 FQNEAQ (reference sequence). The CDR3 contains 17 residues. To note about this clonotype: Its antigen remains unidentified.

In TCRdb, the PCR reads were re-called with MiXCR into one record per CDR3 protein. The sample shows about half a million distinct CDR3 sequences, around a fifth of them seen only once. Source material: naive CD8+ T cells from blood, with Jurkat cell RNA spiked in. The subset is: FACS-sorted CD8+CD4-CCR7+CD45RA+ naive T cells. The source is a human donor in good health. Some libraries in this study had Jurkat cell RNA spiked in. This chain links TRBV7-9 with TRBJ2-6; D is ambiguous. CDR3 sequence (DNA): TGTGCCAGCAGCCTCCCGTCGGCAGCCCCTGGGGCCAACGTCCTGACTTTC. It is translated as CASSLPSAAPGANVLTF.